This record concerns one TCR beta chain sequence. CDR1 and CDR2 (germline): WNHNN, SYGVQD (reference sequence). V lost 8 bases and J 8 bases, leaving 14 bases between the germline ends. The CDR3 extends over 12 amino acids. The record originates from a study of blood T cell repertoires in COVID-19. Study context: PBMCs, B-cell-depleted T cells, or T cells provided the cDNA or gDNA that made up the material.

Profiling relied on immunoSEQ multiplex PCR, and the TCRdb table lists in-frame clones only, not all of them. The sample carries 150,000 to 200,000 clones, about nine tenths recorded once. This TCR was sampled from a man aged 70 or older with acute or convalescent COVID-19. The chain links TRBV10-1 to TRBJ2-3, with D possibly being TRBD2 (6 bases). Sample: peripheral blood. The CDR3 bases are TGCGCCAGCGCCGGGGGTTTAGGTACGCAGTATTTT. Translated: CASAGGLGTQYF.